This T cell receptor beta chain was recovered during a study of blood T cells in healthy people across ages. Next came a second PCR, run for roughly 6 to 11 cycles, which used a sample-barcoded 5' primer along with a J-beta primer mix. Each cDNA was tagged by a template-switch adaptor containing 12 random nucleotides. TCRdb used MiXCR to reprocess the 5' RACE reads, holding one entry per CDR3 protein. This table holds about 780,000 distinct CDR3 sequences, about 45% found once. Regarding the study as a whole: Naive CD4+ cells and diversity were both higher in long-lived donors than in aged donors. Possibly confounding the expanded clonotype changes was the fact that donor CMV status was unknown.

Details on this clonotype: The antigen remains unidentified. One base away lies a much larger clone, so this may be a sequencing read error.

With each sample, at least 6 micrograms of total RNA were extracted. Sample: blood. The origin of this receptor is a man older than 75 in good health.

The CDR3 is CASSGGLAGPYERYF. Here the CDR3 DNA reads TGTGCCAGCAGTGGGGGACTAGCGGGGCCCTACGAGCGGTACTTC. The J gene is TRBJ2-5, the V gene TRBV12-3 or TRBV12-4, with 13 nucleotides matching TRBD2. V shed 5 bases and J 13 bases; nucleotides not matched to a gene: 13. The CDR3 runs 15 residues.